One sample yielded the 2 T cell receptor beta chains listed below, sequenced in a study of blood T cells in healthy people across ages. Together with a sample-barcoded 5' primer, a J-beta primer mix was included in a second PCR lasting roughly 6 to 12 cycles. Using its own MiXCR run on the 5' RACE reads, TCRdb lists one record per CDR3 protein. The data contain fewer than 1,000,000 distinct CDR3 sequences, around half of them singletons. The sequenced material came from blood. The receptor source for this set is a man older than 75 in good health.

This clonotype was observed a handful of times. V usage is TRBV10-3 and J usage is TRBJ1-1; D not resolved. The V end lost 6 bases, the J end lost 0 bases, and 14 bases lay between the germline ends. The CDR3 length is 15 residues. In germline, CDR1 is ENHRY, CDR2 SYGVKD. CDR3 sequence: CAISVEGRLNTEAFF. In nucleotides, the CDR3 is TGTGCCATCAGCGTTGAAGGACGGCTGAACACTGAAGCTTTCTTT.

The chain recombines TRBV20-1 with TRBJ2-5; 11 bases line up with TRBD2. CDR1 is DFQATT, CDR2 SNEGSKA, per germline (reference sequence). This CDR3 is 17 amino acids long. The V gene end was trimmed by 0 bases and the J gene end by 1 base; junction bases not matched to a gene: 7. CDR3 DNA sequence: TGCAGTGCTAGAGATGTGGGTAGCGGGAGGGCCCAAGAGACCCAGTACTTC. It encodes CSARDVGSGRAQETQYF.